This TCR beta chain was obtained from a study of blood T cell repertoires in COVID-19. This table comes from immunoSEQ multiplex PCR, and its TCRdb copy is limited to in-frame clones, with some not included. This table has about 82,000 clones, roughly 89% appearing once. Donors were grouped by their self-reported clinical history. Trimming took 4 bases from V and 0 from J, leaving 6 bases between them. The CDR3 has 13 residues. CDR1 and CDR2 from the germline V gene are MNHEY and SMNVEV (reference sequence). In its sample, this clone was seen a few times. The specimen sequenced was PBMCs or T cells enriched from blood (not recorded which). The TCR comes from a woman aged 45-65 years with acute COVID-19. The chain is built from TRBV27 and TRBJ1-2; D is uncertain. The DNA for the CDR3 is TGTGCCAGCAGTTCGGGAGCTAACTATGGCTACACCTTC. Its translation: CASSSGANYGYTF.